The rows below give T cell receptor beta chains drawn from one sample of a study of OX40 agonist ivuxolimab in advanced cancers. Assay used: immunoSEQ multiplex PCR; TCRdb lists only in-frame clones, some missing. The sample has around 69,000 clones; around 90% are singletons. The material sequenced was CD4+ or CD8+ T cells sorted from blood, taken in a trial of the OX40 agonist ivuxolimab. These receptors were collected from an adult with an advanced solid tumor such as melanoma, head and neck, liver or kidney cancer. Both conserved end residues are part of each CDR3. A D gene is named only where the DNA matches it firmly. Clone size, where shown, is once, few, many, or a class for clones that have expanded.

J gene: TRBJ2-1
V gene: TRBV5-8
D gene: -
clone size: -
CDR3 DNA: TGTGCCAGCAGCCGTGGGGAGAGGTACGGTGAGCAGTTCTTC
CDR3 protein: CASSRGERYGEQFF

J gene: TRBJ2-5
V gene: TRBV6-5
D gene: -
clone size: -
CDR3 DNA: TGTGCCAGCAGTTACGGAGAGGGGCGGGAGACCCAGTACTTC
CDR3 protein: CASSYGEGRETQYF

J gene: TRBJ2-3
V gene: TRBV29-1
D gene: -
clone size: -
CDR3 DNA: TGCAGCTCCCCTTCTCCAGGGCTATTCACAGATACGCAGTATTTT
CDR3 protein: CSSPSPGLFTDTQYF

J gene: TRBJ1-1
V gene: TRBV5-1
D gene: TRBD1
clone size: -
CDR3 DNA: TGCGCCAGCAGCTTGTGGGGACAGGGAAACACTGAAGCTTTCTTT
CDR3 protein: CASSLWGQGNTEAFF

J gene: TRBJ1-2
V gene: TRBV18
D gene: -
clone size: -
CDR3 DNA: TGTGCCAGCTCACCACCATCCAGAACTGGGTATGGCTACACCTTC
CDR3 protein: CASSPPSRTGYGYTF

J gene: TRBJ2-5
V gene: TRBV9
D gene: -
clone size: -
CDR3 DNA: TGTGCCAGCAGCGTAGCTACTTTCACTGACCTACAAGAGACCCAGTACTTC
CDR3 protein: CASSVATFTDLQETQYF

J gene: TRBJ1-5
V gene: TRBV9
D gene: -
clone size: medium-sized
CDR3 DNA: TGTGCCAGCAGCGTAGGGGAGGCCCCAAATCAGCCCCAGCATTTT
CDR3 protein: CASSVGEAPNQPQHF

J gene: TRBJ1-4
V gene: TRBV2
D gene: -
clone size: -
CDR3 DNA: TGTGCCAGCAGTGAAGGGGGGGGGACTCCCGAGGCAAAACTGTTTTTT
CDR3 protein: CASSEGGGTPEAKLFF

J gene: TRBJ2-2
V gene: TRBV6-1
D gene: -
clone size: -
CDR3 DNA: TGTGCCAGCACTTGGGGTGACAGCTACACCGGGGAGCTGTTTTTT
CDR3 protein: CASTWGDSYTGELFF

J gene: TRBJ2-7
V gene: TRBV6-1
D gene: TRBD2
clone size: -
CDR3 DNA: TGTGCCAGCAGCCGGAGCGGGGCAGTCCCCGAGCAGTACTTC
CDR3 protein: CASSRSGAVPEQYF

J gene: TRBJ2-1
V gene: TRBV2
D gene: -
clone size: -
CDR3 DNA: TGTGCCAGCAGTGTAGGTAAGAGGAACAATGAGCAGTTCTTC
CDR3 protein: CASSVGKRNNEQFF

J gene: TRBJ2-4
V gene: TRBV28
D gene: TRBD1
clone size: few
CDR3 DNA: TGTGCCAGCATCGACACAGGGGGCAAAAACATTCAGTACTTC
CDR3 protein: CASIDTGGKNIQYF

J gene: TRBJ2-3
V gene: TRBV11-1
D gene: TRBD2
clone size: -
CDR3 DNA: TGTGCCACCAGGTCGACTAGCGGGGGATCAGATACGCAGTATTTT
CDR3 protein: CATRSTSGGSDTQYF

J gene: TRBJ1-1
V gene: TRBV28
D gene: -
clone size: -
CDR3 DNA: TGTGCCAGCATCGGGGCCTATTTGAACACTGAAGCTTTCTTT
CDR3 protein: CASIGAYLNTEAFF

J gene: TRBJ2-3
V gene: TRBV2
D gene: -
clone size: -
CDR3 DNA: TGTGCCAGCAGCCCCCAGGGAGATGGTGCAGATACGCAGTATTTT
CDR3 protein: CASSPQGDGADTQYF

J gene: TRBJ1-3
V gene: TRBV9
D gene: -
clone size: few
CDR3 DNA: TGTGCCAGCAGCGTAGACTCCTACTCTGGAAACACCATATATTTT
CDR3 protein: CASSVDSYSGNTIYF

J gene: TRBJ2-4
V gene: TRBV4-1
D gene: TRBD2
clone size: few
CDR3 DNA: TGCGCCAGCAGCCAAGTGCGGGGGGAAAACATTCAGTACTTC
CDR3 protein: CASSQVRGENIQYF

J gene: TRBJ2-1
V gene: TRBV7-2
D gene: -
clone size: -
CDR3 DNA: TGTGCCAGCAGCCAGATGGGGGGCTCCTACAATGAGCAGTTCTTC
CDR3 protein: CASSQMGGSYNEQFF

J gene: TRBJ2-7
V gene: TRBV5-5
D gene: TRBD2
clone size: few
CDR3 DNA: TGTGCCAGCAGCCCAAATGAGACTAGCGGGAGATCCTACGAGCAGTACTTC
CDR3 protein: CASSPNETSGRSYEQYF

J gene: TRBJ1-4
V gene: TRBV28
D gene: -
clone size: once
CDR3 DNA: TGTGCCAGCAGTAGGCCGGCAACTAATGAAAAACTGTTTTTT
CDR3 protein: CASSRPATNEKLFF

J gene: TRBJ2-5
V gene: TRBV11-2
D gene: TRBD2
clone size: -
CDR3 DNA: TGTGCCAGCAGCCCGCGACTAGCGGGGGGGCAGGAGACCCAGTACTTC
CDR3 protein: CASSPRLAGGQETQYF

J gene: TRBJ2-3
V gene: TRBV2
D gene: -
clone size: -
CDR3 DNA: TGTGCCAGCAGTGAAGCGAGTGCAGGAGCAGATACGCAGTATTTT
CDR3 protein: CASSEASAGADTQYF

J gene: TRBJ2-7
V gene: TRBV19
D gene: TRBD1
clone size: -
CDR3 DNA: TGTGCCAGTAGTATAGCGGACAGGGTACCCGAGCAGTACTTC
CDR3 protein: CASSIADRVPEQYF

J gene: TRBJ2-1
V gene: TRBV11-1
D gene: TRBD2
clone size: -
CDR3 DNA: TGTGCCAGCAGCACCCCAGGACTAGGGCCTGACAATGAGCAGTTCTTC
CDR3 protein: CASSTPGLGPDNEQFF

J gene: TRBJ1-2
V gene: TRBV28
D gene: TRBD1
clone size: -
CDR3 DNA: TGTGCCAGCAGAGTCGGACAGGGGGCGGGAGGCTACACCTTC
CDR3 protein: CASRVGQGAGGYTF

J gene: TRBJ2-7
V gene: TRBV5-4
D gene: -
clone size: -
CDR3 DNA: TGTGCCAGCAGCTTCGCGGCCGGGAGCTCCTACGAGCAGTACTTC
CDR3 protein: CASSFAAGSSYEQYF

J gene: TRBJ2-7
V gene: TRBV2
D gene: -
clone size: -
CDR3 DNA: TGTGCCAGCAGCTCCACCAAAGCCTACGAGCAGTACTTC
CDR3 protein: CASSSTKAYEQYF

J gene: TRBJ1-4
V gene: TRBV6-1
D gene: -
clone size: -
CDR3 DNA: TGTGCCAGCAGTCTCACAGGTGAAACTAATGAAAAACTGTTTTTT
CDR3 protein: CASSLTGETNEKLFF

J gene: TRBJ2-7
V gene: TRBV4-2
D gene: TRBD2
clone size: -
CDR3 DNA: TGTGCCAGCAGCCAAGATCTTGGGACTAGCATGCCCTACGAGCAGTACTTC
CDR3 protein: CASSQDLGTSMPYEQYF

J gene: TRBJ2-1
V gene: TRBV18
D gene: -
clone size: -
CDR3 DNA: TGTGCCAGCTCACCACCGGCAGGGGCCACCTACAATGAGCAGTTCTTC
CDR3 protein: CASSPPAGATYNEQFF

J gene: TRBJ2-7
V gene: TRBV2
D gene: -
clone size: -
CDR3 DNA: TGTGCCAGCAGTTCGGAGTACGAGCAGTACTTC
CDR3 protein: CASSSEYEQYF

J gene: TRBJ2-2
V gene: TRBV19
D gene: TRBD2
clone size: -
CDR3 DNA: TGTGCCAGTAGGGCGGGGGGACTGAACACCGGGGAGCTGTTTTTT
CDR3 protein: CASRAGGLNTGELFF

J gene: TRBJ1-4
V gene: TRBV14
D gene: -
clone size: -
CDR3 DNA: TGTGCCAGCAGCCAAGGCAGCGGTAGTGAAAAACTGTTTTTT
CDR3 protein: CASSQGSGSEKLFF

J gene: TRBJ1-5
V gene: TRBV6-5
D gene: -
clone size: -
CDR3 DNA: TGTGCCAGCAGGGGGGACGGTAATCAGCCCCAGCATTTT
CDR3 protein: CASRGDGNQPQHF

J gene: TRBJ2-5
V gene: TRBV7-6
D gene: -
clone size: once
CDR3 DNA: TGTGCCAGCAGCTCTGGACAGCAAGAGACCCAGTACTTC
CDR3 protein: CASSSGQQETQYF

J gene: TRBJ2-7
V gene: TRBV7-9
D gene: -
clone size: -
CDR3 DNA: TGTGCCAGCAGCATAACAGGGCCGTGGTACGAGCAGTACTTC
CDR3 protein: CASSITGPWYEQYF

J gene: TRBJ2-7
V gene: TRBV4-2
D gene: -
clone size: -
CDR3 DNA: TGTGCCAGCAGCCAGGCCTTGGGGGGAGCCGGGTCCTACGAGCAGTACTTC
CDR3 protein: CASSQALGGAGSYEQYF

J gene: TRBJ1-4
V gene: TRBV7-2
D gene: -
clone size: many
CDR3 DNA: TGTGCCAGCAGCTTAGAGGCTAATGAAAAACTGTTTTTT
CDR3 protein: CASSLEANEKLFF

J gene: TRBJ1-4
V gene: TRBV18
D gene: -
clone size: -
CDR3 DNA: TGTGCCAGCTCACCGGACATCCGGAGGGCAGTGCGGGAGATGGGTGAAAAACTGTTTTTT
CDR3 protein: CASSPDIRRAVREMGEKLFF

J gene: TRBJ1-2
V gene: TRBV7-9
D gene: -
clone size: -
CDR3 DNA: TGTGCCAGCAGGCCACAGCTAAACTATGGCTACACCTTC
CDR3 protein: CASRPQLNYGYTF